This passage covers 5 T cell receptor beta chains from one sample sequenced in a study of OX40 agonist ivuxolimab in advanced cancers. The assay was immunoSEQ multiplex PCR, and TCRdb's table has in-frame clones only and misses some. This table has around 81,000 clones, roughly 80% appearing once. The sequencing here drew on CD4+ or CD8+ T cells sorted from blood, taken in a trial of the OX40 agonist ivuxolimab. The receptors were gathered from an adult with an advanced solid tumor such as melanoma, head and neck, liver or kidney cancer.

This chain connects TRBV29-1 to TRBJ2-1; the match to TRBD1 covers 11 bases. This CDR3 spans 15 amino acids. V dropped 2 bases and J dropped 8; count of bases not matched to a gene: 8. CDR1 SQVTM and CDR2 ANQGSEA come from the germline V gene. The CDR3 DNA reads TGCAGCGTTGAAAGTCCGGGACAGGGGGTCGATGAGCAGTTCTTC. It translates to CSVESPGQGVDEQFF.

This clone was observed once. The chain carries TRBV19 and TRBJ2-2; 10 bases are shared with TRBD1. This CDR3 contains 15 residues. J lost 7 bases, V lost 7 bases, and 9 bases had no gene match. Germline V gives CDR1 LNHDA, CDR2 SQIVND (reference sequence). The CDR3 sequence is CASTGTGEIGGELFF. The DNA of the CDR3 is TGTGCCAGTACTGGGACAGGGGAAATTGGCGGGGAGCTGTTTTTT.

The rearrangement joins TRBV2 to TRBJ2-2; the D gene is possibly TRBD2 (6 bases). The CDR3 is 14 amino acids. The germline V gene has CDR1 SNHLY and CDR2 FYNNEI. V shed 7 bases and J shed 6 bases, with 15 bases lying between them. CDR3 nucleotides: TGTGCCAGCAACAGACTAGAGGGCCCCGGGGAGCTGTTTTTT. It is translated as CASNRLEGPGELFF.

The chain is built from TRBV4-2 and TRBJ2-2, with D perhaps given as TRBD1 or TRBD2 (5 bases each). Germline CDR1 reads LGHNA; CDR2 reads YNFKEQ. V lost 1 base and J 0 bases, leaving 9 bases between the germline ends. The CDR3 totals 16 residues. CDR3 in DNA: TGTGCCAGCAGCCAAGTTGGGGGTCCGAACACCGGGGAGCTGTTTTTT. Its protein is CASSQVGGPNTGELFF.

This clone was counted a single time. This chain links TRBV15 with TRBJ2-1; D gene ambiguous. This CDR3 has 15 residues. The V end was cut by 8 bases, the J end by 4 bases, with 18 bases between. Germline V gene lookup returns CDR1 LNHNV and CDR2 YYDKDF (reference sequence). The CDR3 sequence is CATAPGLSYYNEQFF. CDR3 sequence (DNA): TGTGCCACCGCGCCGGGCCTCAGTTATTACAATGAGCAGTTCTTC.